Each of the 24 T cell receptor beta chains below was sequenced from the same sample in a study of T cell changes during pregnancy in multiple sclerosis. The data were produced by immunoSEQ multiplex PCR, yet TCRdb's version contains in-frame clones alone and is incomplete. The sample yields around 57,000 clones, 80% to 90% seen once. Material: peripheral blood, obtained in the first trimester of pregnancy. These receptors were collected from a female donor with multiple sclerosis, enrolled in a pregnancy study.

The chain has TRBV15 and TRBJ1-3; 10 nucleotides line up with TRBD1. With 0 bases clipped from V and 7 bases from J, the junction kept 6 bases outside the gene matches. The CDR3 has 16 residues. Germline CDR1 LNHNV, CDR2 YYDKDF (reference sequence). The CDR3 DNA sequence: TGTGCCACCAGCAGAGACAGGGGACAGGGGTGGAACACCATATATTTT. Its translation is CATSRDRGQGWNTIYF.

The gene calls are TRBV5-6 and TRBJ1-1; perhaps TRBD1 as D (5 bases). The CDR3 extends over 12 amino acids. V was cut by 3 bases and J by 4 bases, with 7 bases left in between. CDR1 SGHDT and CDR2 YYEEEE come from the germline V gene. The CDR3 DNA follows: TGTGCCAGCAGCTGGGGGGGCACTGAAGCTTTCTTT. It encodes CASSWGGTEAFF.

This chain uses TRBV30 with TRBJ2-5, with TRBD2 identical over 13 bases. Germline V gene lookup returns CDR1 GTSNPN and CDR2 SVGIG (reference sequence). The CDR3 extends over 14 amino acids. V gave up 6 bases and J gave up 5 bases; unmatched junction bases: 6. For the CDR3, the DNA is TGTGCCTGTACTAGCGGGGGGGACGTTGAGACCCAGTACTTC. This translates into CACTSGGDVETQYF.

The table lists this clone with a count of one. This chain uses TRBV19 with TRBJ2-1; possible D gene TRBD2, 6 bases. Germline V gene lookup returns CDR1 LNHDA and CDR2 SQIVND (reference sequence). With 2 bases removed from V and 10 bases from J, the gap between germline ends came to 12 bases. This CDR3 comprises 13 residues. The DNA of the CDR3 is TGTGCCAGTAGTATAAAAGTGGCGGGGGAGCAGTTCTTC. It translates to CASSIKVAGEQFF.

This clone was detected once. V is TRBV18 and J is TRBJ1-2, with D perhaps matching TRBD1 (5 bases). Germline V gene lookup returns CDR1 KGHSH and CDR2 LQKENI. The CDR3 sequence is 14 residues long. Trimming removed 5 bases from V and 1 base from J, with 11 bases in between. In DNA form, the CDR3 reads TGTGCCAGCTCAGACTGGACAAATAACTATGGCTACACCTTC. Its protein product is CASSDWTNNYGYTF.

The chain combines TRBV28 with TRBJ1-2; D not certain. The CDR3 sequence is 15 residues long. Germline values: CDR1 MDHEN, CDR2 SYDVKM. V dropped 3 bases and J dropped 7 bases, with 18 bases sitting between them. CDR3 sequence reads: CASSFSPNSEGGYTF. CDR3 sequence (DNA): TGTGCCAGCAGTTTTTCCCCCAACAGTGAGGGTGGCTACACCTTC.

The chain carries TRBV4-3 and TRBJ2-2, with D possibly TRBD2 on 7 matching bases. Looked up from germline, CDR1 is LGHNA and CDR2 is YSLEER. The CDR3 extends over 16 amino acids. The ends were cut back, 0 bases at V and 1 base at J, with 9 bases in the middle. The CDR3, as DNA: TGCGCCAGCAGCCAAGAGGGAGGGGGGAACACCGGGGAGCTGTTTTTT. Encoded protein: CASSQEGGGNTGELFF.

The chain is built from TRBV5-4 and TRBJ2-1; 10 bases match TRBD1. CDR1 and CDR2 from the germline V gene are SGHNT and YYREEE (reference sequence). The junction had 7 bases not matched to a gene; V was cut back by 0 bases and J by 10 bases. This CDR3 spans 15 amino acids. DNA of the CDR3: TGTGCCAGCAGCTTGGTGGGACAGGGGCCCGACGAGCAGTTCTTC. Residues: CASSLVGQGPDEQFF.

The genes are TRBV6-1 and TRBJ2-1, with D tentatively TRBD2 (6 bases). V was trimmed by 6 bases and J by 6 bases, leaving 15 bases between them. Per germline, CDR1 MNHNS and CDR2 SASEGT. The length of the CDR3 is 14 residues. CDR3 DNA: TGTGCCAGCAGCCCAGCCGGGGACTCCAATGAGCAGTTCTTC. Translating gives CASSPAGDSNEQFF.

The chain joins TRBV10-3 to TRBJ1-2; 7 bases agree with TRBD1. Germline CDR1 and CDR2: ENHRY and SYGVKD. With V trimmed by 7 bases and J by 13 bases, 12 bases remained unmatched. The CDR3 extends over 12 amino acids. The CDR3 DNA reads TGTGCCATCAACCCGGCAGGGGGGTCCCTCACCTTC. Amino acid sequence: CAINPAGGSLTF.

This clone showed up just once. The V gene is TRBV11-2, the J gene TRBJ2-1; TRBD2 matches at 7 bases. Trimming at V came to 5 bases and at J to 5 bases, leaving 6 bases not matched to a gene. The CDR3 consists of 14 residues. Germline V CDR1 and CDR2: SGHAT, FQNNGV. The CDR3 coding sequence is TGTGCCAGCAGCGCCAATCTAGCGGACAATGAGCAGTTCTTC. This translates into CASSANLADNEQFF.

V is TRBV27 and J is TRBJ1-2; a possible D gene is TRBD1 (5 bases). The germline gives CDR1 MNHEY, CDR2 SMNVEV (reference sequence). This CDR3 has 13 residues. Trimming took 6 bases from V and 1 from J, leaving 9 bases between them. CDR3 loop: CASRPGGNYGYTF. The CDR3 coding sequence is TGTGCCAGCAGGCCCGGGGGTAACTATGGCTACACCTTC.

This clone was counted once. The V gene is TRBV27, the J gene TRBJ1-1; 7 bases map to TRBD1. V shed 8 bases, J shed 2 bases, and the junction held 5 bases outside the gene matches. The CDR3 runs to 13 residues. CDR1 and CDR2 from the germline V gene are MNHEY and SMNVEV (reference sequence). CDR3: CASLGQRNTEAFF. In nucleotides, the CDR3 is TGTGCCAGCTTGGGACAGCGTAACACTGAAGCTTTCTTT.

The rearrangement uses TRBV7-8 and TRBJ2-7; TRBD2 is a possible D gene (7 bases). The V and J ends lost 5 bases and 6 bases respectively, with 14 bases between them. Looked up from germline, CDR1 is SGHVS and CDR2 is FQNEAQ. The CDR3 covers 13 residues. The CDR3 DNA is TGTGCCAGCAGCCCGGGGGGCAGAAGCGAGCAGTACTTC. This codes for CASSPGGRSEQYF.

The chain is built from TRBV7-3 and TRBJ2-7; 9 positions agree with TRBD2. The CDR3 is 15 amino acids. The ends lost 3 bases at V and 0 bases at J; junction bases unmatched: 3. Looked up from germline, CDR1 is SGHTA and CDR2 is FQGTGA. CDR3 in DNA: TGTGCCAGCAGCTTGCGGGGGGGCTCCTCCTACGAGCAGTACTTC. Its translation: CASSLRGGSSYEQYF. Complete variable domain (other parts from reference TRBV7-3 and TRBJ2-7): GAGVSQTPSNKVTEKGKYVELRCDPISGHTALYWYRQSLGQGPEFLIYFQGTGAADDSGLPNDRFFAVRPEGSVSTLKIQRTERGDSAVYLCASSLRGGSSYEQYFGPGTRLTVT.

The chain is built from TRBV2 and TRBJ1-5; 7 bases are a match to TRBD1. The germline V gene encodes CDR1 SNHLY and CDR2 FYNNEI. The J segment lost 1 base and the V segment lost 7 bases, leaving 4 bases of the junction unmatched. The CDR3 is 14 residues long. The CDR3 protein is CASMNRGSNQPQHF. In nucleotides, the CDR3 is TGTGCCAGCATGAACAGGGGCAGCAATCAGCCCCAGCATTTT. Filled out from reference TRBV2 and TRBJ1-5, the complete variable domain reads EPEVTQTPSHQVTQMGQEVILRCVPISNHLYFYWYRQILGQKVEFLVSFYNNEISEKSEIFDDQFSVERPDGSNFTLKIRSTKLEDSAMYFCASMNRGSNQPQHFGDGTRLSIL.

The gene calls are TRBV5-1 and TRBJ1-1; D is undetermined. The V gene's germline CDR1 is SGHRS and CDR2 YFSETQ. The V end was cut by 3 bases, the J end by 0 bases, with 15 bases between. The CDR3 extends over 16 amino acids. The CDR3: CASSSTQTYMNTEAFF. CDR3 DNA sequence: TGCGCCAGCAGCTCTACCCAGACATACATGAACACTGAAGCTTTCTTT. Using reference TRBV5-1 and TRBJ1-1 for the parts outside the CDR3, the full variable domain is KAGVTQTPRYLIKTRGQQVTLSCSPISGHRSVSWYQQTPGQGLQFLFEYFSETQRNKGNFPGRFSGRQFSNSRSEMNVSTLELGDSALYLCASSSTQTYMNTEAFFGQGTRLTVV.

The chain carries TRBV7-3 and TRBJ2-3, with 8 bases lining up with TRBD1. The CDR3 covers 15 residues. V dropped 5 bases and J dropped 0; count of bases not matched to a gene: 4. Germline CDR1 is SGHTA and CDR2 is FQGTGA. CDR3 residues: CASSIQGGSTDTQYF. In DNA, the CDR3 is TGTGCCAGCAGCATACAGGGGGGAAGCACAGATACGCAGTATTTT.

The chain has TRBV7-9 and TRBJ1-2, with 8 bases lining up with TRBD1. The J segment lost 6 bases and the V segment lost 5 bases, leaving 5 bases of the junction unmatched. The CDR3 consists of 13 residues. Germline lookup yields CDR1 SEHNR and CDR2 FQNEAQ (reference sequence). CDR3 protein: CASSPTGADGYTF. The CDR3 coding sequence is TGTGCCAGCAGCCCGACAGGGGCGGATGGCTACACCTTC.

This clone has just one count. CDR3 nucleotides: TGCGCCAGCAGCTTCGGTAATAGCGGGGGGGCCGGGACCCAGTACTTC. Translation gives CASSFGNSGGAGTQYF. The rearrangement uses TRBV5-1 and TRBJ2-5, with 11 bases that match TRBD2. The CDR3 sequence is 16 residues long. Trimming cost V 2 bases and J 7 bases; bases outside gene matches: 10. CDR1 SGHRS and CDR2 YFSETQ come from the germline V gene. Variable domain in full (rest from reference TRBV5-1 and TRBJ2-5): KAGVTQTPRYLIKTRGQQVTLSCSPISGHRSVSWYQQTPGQGLQFLFEYFSETQRNKGNFPGRFSGRQFSNSRSEMNVSTLELGDSALYLCASSFGNSGGAGTQYFGPGTRLLVL.

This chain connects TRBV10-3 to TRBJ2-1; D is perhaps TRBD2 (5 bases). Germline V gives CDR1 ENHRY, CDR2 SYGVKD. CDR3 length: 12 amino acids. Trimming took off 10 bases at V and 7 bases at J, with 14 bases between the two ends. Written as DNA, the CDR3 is TGTGCCACCACTAGTAACGATAATGAGCAGTTCTTC. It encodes CATTSNDNEQFF.

The DNA of the CDR3 is TGTGCCAGCAGCTCCTTGGGGAGTAGCACAGATACGCAGTATTTT. It is translated as CASSSLGSSTDTQYF. The chain recombines TRBV7-9 with TRBJ2-3; tentatively, D is TRBD2 (5 bases). Germline CDR1 and CDR2: SEHNR and FQNEAQ (reference sequence). The CDR3 spans 15 residues. The V end lost 4 bases, the J end lost 0 bases, and 11 bases lay between the germline ends.

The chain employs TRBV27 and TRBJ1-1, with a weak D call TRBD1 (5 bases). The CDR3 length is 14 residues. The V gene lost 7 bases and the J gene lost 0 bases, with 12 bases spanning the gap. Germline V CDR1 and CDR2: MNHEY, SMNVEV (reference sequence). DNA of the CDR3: TGTGCCAGCACCCCGGGGGGGATGAACACTGAAGCTTTCTTT. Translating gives CASTPGGMNTEAFF.

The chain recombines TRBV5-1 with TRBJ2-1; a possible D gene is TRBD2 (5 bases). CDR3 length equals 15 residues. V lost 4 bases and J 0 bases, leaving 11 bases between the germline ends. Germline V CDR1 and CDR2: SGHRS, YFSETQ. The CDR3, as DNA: TGCGCCAGCAGCGGTAGCGCGAGCTCCTACAATGAGCAGTTCTTC. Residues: CASSGSASSYNEQFF.